Detailed here is one T cell receptor (beta chain). Antigen: not known. Looked up from germline, CDR1 is MNHEY and CDR2 is SVGAGI. The CDR3 has 12 amino acids. V lost 10 bases and J lost 6, with 15 bases in between. The data stem from a study of long-term antiretroviral therapy in people with HIV. General study results and limits: Upon ART, diversity increased but remained lower than transplant donor controls. Data on ART adherence, viral resistance or therapy changes were unavailable.

They ran version v3.0 of the immunoSEQ assay at survey level. Libraries were prepared by immunoSEQ multiplex PCR; TCRdb keeps only in-frame clonotypes and omits some of them. The data show 45,000 or so clones, more than 90% seen once. The gene calls are TRBV6-5 and TRBJ1-2, with D possibly TRBD1 on 5 matching bases. This specimen consisted of unsorted PBMCs, obtained 3.7 years after starting antiretroviral therapy. This receptor was taken from a woman aged 45-60 years with HIV. This chain's CDR3 is CAIFSRGDGYTF. The CDR3 DNA sequence: TGTGCCATCTTTTCGAGGGGCGATGGCTACACCTTC.